The 2 T cell receptor beta chains below all came from one sample that was sequenced in a study of blood T cells in healthy people across ages. A second 7 to 11 cycle PCR used barcoded and J-beta primers. MiXCR, applied by TCRdb to the 5' RACE reads, yields one record per CDR3 protein. The data contain 1.8 million or so distinct CDR3 sequences, roughly 43% of them seen just once; the ten biggest clones take up roughly 23%. What was sequenced was blood. Every receptor here comes from a human donor in good health.

About this clonotype: This could be a read error, since a much larger clone is one nucleotide away. The rearrangement uses TRBV29-1 and TRBJ2-1; 8 positions agree with TRBD1. The germline V gene has CDR1 SQVTM and CDR2 ANQGSEA. CDR3 size: 14 residues. J gave up 10 bases and V 4 bases, and 12 bases lay outside the gene matches. The CDR3 sequence: CSVAPRQGNYEQFF. The CDR3 nucleotides are TGCAGCGTTGCACCCCGACAGGGGAACTACGAGCAGTTCTTC.

Only one count was recorded for this clonotype. Possible read error: a much larger clone is one base away. This chain uses TRBV12-3 or TRBV12-4 with TRBJ2-3; D possibly uses TRBD1 or TRBD2 (5 bases each). This CDR3 is built from 16 residues. The CDR3 DNA reads as TGTGCCAGCCGGCGGTGGGACGGGCCACGTGTAGATACGGAGTATTTT. Amino acid sequence: CASRRWDGPRVDTEYF.